A single sample gave rise to the 12 T cell receptor beta chains below, sequenced in a study of T-cell memory formation after mild COVID-19. TCRdb passed the 5' RACE reads through MiXCR, listing each CDR3 protein once. Here the sample spans 95,000 to 110,000 distinct CDR3 sequences, approximately 15% being singletons. What was sequenced was PBMCs or a T cell subset sorted from them (not recorded which). Receptor source: a man younger than 35 who had mild COVID-19 (a few samples of this study predate the infection). Cell type and time point are not known.

V usage is TRBV10-3 and J usage is TRBJ2-7; 8 nucleotides line up with TRBD1. The CDR3 has 15 residues. Unmatched junction bases numbered 13, after V lost 8 bases and J lost 4 bases. Germline-derived CDR1 and CDR2 are ENHRY and SYGVKD. The CDR3 DNA reads TGTGCCATCGGAGGACAGGGAAGTGGGGCTTACGAGCAGTACGTC. It codes for CAIGGQGSGAYEQYV.

This clonotype was seen a few times. J is TRBJ2-1 and V is TRBV29-1; D may be TRBD1 (6 bases). The CDR3 extends over 12 amino acids. V shed 6 bases and J shed 10 bases, with 16 bases lying between them. From germline, CDR1 is SQVTM and CDR2 ANQGSEA. The CDR3 bases are TGCAGCGTAGTCAGGGGCCTAGGGGAGCAGTTCTTC. Translated, it gives CSVVRGLGEQFF.

The chain has TRBV30 and TRBJ2-1, with TRBD2 matching 8 bases. The J segment lost 9 bases and the V segment lost 4 bases, leaving 5 bases of the junction unmatched. This CDR3 comprises 12 residues. The germline CDR1 and CDR2 sequences are GTSNPN and SVGIG (reference sequence). The CDR3 DNA sequence: TGTGCCTGGACCAGCGGGGGCGTTGAGCAGTTCTTC. This encodes CAWTSGGVEQFF.

The chain couples TRBV5-1 to TRBJ2-3; the D is unclear. This CDR3 has 15 residues. V was cut by 2 bases and J by 0 bases, with 10 bases left in between. Germline CDR1 reads SGHRS; CDR2 reads YFSETQ. The CDR3 DNA sequence: TGCGCCAGCAGCTTTGGAGCGCCCAGCACAGATACGCAGTATTTT. Translation: CASSFGAPSTDTQYF.

This clonotype turned up a few times. The rearrangement joins TRBV29-1 to TRBJ1-3; no reliable D call. The CDR3 loop spans 14 amino acids. The V end lost 4 bases, the J end lost 2 bases, and 12 bases lay between the germline ends. Germline loops: CDR1 SQVTM, CDR2 ANQGSEA. The CDR3 is CSVAGVGAGNTIYF. In DNA, the CDR3 is TGCAGCGTTGCTGGAGTCGGCGCTGGAAACACCATATATTTT.

The chain links TRBV10-3 to TRBJ1-1; a possible D gene is TRBD1 (6 bases). From germline, CDR1 is ENHRY and CDR2 SYGVKD. Trimming took off 4 bases at V and 3 bases at J, with 12 bases between the two ends. The CDR3 length is 14 residues. The CDR3 DNA reads as TGTGCCATCAGTGGTCGGCAGGGGTACACTGAAGCTTTCTTT. It translates to CAISGRQGYTEAFF.

V gene TRBV2 combines with J gene TRBJ2-7; D may be TRBD1 (6 bases). V shed 3 bases and J shed 3 bases, with 12 bases lying between them. This CDR3 is built from 14 residues. CDR1 and CDR2 (germline): SNHLY, FYNNEI. CDR3 residues: CASSDLNRDYEQYF. As DNA, the CDR3 is TGTGCCAGCAGTGATCTGAACAGGGACTACGAGCAGTACTTC.

The chain recombines TRBV10-3 with TRBJ1-4, with a possible D match to TRBD1 (6 bases). Trimming pared 6 bases from V and 8 bases from J, leaving 16 bases between. Per germline, CDR1 ENHRY and CDR2 SYGVKD. The CDR3 contains 14 residues. The CDR3 nucleotides are TGTGCCATCAGCCCACAGGGTCTACGGGAAAAACTGTTTTTT. Translating gives CAISPQGLREKLFF.

In its sample, this clonotype was seen a few times. CDR3 in amino acids: CASSQETLGRKNTEAFF. In DNA form, the CDR3 reads TGTGCCAGCAGCCAAGAGACCCTGGGACGGAAGAACACTGAAGCTTTCTTT. The J gene is TRBJ1-1, the V gene TRBV14, with a tentative D call TRBD1 (5 bases). The CDR3 contains 17 residues. Germline V lookup: CDR1 SGHDN, CDR2 FVKESK. V lost 0 bases, J lost 1 base, and 15 bases lay in between.

The gene calls are TRBV20-1 and TRBJ1-2, with 7 positions matching TRBD1. The V segment lost 6 bases and the J segment 3 bases; nucleotides outside the gene matches: 10. Germline V lookup: CDR1 DFQATT, CDR2 SNEGSKA (reference sequence). This CDR3 is built from 14 residues. The CDR3 sequence: CSAHAGGTDYGYTF. In DNA form, the CDR3 reads TGCAGTGCCCACGCGGGGGGGACAGACTATGGCTACACCTTC.

CDR3 amino acids: CASSSPLDSGGGNEQFF. DNA for the CDR3: TGTGCCAGTAGTTCCCCCCTTGACAGCGGGGGGGGCAATGAGCAGTTCTTC. The chain combines TRBV19 with TRBJ2-1; TRBD2 matches 10 bases. Germline CDR1 is LNHDA and CDR2 is SQIVND (reference sequence). The V segment lost 5 bases and the J segment 6 bases; nucleotides outside the gene matches: 13. The CDR3 has 17 residues.

This clonotype was detected only a few times. CDR3 region: CASSRYPGSYSYEQYF. Written as DNA, the CDR3 is TGTGCCAGCAGCCGCTACCCGGGCAGCTACTCCTACGAGCAGTACTTC. This chain links TRBV11-1 with TRBJ2-7, with unresolved D. The V gene lost 5 bases and the J gene lost 0 bases, with 17 bases spanning the gap. The germline V gene has CDR1 SGHAT and CDR2 FQDESV (reference sequence). The CDR3 runs to 16 residues. Looking up the rest from reference TRBV11-1 and TRBJ2-7 gives the full variable domain: EAEVAQSPRYKITEKSQAVAFWCDPISGHATLYWYRQILGQGPELLVQFQDESVVDDSQLPKDRFSAERLKGVDSTLKIQPAELGDSAMYLCASSRYPGSYSYEQYFGPGTRLTVT.